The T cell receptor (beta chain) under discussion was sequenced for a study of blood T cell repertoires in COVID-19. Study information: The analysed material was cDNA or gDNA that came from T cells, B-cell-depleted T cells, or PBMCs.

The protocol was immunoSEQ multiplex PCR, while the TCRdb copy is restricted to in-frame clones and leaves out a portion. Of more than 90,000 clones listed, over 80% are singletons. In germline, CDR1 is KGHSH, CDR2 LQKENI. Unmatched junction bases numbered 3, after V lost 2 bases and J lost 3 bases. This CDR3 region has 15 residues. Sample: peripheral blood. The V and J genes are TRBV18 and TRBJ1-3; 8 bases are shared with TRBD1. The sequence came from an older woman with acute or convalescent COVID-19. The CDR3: CASSPTTGVGNTIYF. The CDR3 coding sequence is TGTGCCAGCTCACCAACGACAGGGGTTGGAAACACCATATATTTT.